These T cell receptor beta chains were read from a single sample in a study of T cell responses to AZD1222 COVID-19 vaccine. Profiled with immunoSEQ multiplex PCR; TCRdb holds only in-frame clones, not every one. The sample holds some 190,000 clones, around 90% seen once. Sequencing was performed on peripheral blood, taken 28 days after the second AZD1222 dose. These TCRs come from an adult who received the AZD1222 COVID-19 vaccine. Both conserved end residues are part of each CDR3. Fields, in order: D gene, V gene, J gene, clone size, CDR3 DNA, CDR3 protein. D genes are given only for firm matches. Size is omitted from some rows. Given values are once, few, many or a class for expanded clones.

D: -
V: TRBV6-2/TRBV6-3
J: TRBJ1-6
size: -
DNA: TGTGCCAGCAGTTACGTCCGGGTCTACAATTCACCCCTCCACTTT
CDR3: CASSYVRVYNSPLHF

D: TRBD2
V: TRBV19
J: TRBJ2-5
size: -
DNA: TGTGCCAGTAGCCCGCGGGGGGGCGGGAGAGAGACCCAGTACTTC
CDR3: CASSPRGGGRETQYF

D: TRBD2
V: TRBV5-1
J: TRBJ2-3
size: -
DNA: TGCGCCAGCAGCTTGGCACTAGCGGGGGACTATACAGATACGCAGTATTTT
CDR3: CASSLALAGDYTDTQYF

D: TRBD1
V: TRBV5-5
J: TRBJ2-7
size: -
DNA: TGTGCCAGCAGCTTGGGTCAGGACAGGGTTGCCTACGAGCAGTACTTC
CDR3: CASSLGQDRVAYEQYF

D: -
V: TRBV19
J: TRBJ2-7
size: -
DNA: TGTGCCAGTAGAGCTACCGGGACCCCCGTTGTCAGCGAGCAGTACTTC
CDR3: CASRATGTPVVSEQYF

D: -
V: TRBV2
J: TRBJ2-1
size: few
DNA: TGTGCCAGCAGGGGGTACAATGAGCAGTTCTTC
CDR3: CASRGYNEQFF

D: -
V: TRBV6-6
J: TRBJ2-7
size: -
DNA: TGTGCCAGCAGGAAGTCCAGGGGCTCCTACGAGCAGTACTTC
CDR3: CASRKSRGSYEQYF

D: TRBD2
V: TRBV23-1
J: TRBJ2-1
size: -
DNA: TGCGCCAGCAGTCAATCGGCTAGCGGGGACTACAATGAGCAGTTCTTC
CDR3: CASSQSASGDYNEQFF

D: -
V: TRBV9
J: TRBJ2-3
size: -
DNA: TGTGCCAGCAGCGTAGAAAGGGGCAGGACAGATACGCAGTATTTT
CDR3: CASSVERGRTDTQYF

D: -
V: TRBV28
J: TRBJ1-1
size: once
DNA: TGTGCCAGCAGGATCCCGGGACAAATCATGAACACTGAAGCTTTCTTT
CDR3: CASRIPGQIMNTEAFF

D: -
V: TRBV12-3/TRBV12-4
J: TRBJ1-2
size: once
DNA: TGTGCCAGCAGTTTATCGGGGGGACATCACACCTTC
CDR3: CASSLSGGHHTF

D: TRBD1
V: TRBV10-3
J: TRBJ1-2
size: -
DNA: TGTGCCATCAGGGGACAGGGGACGAACTATGGCTACACCTTC
CDR3: CAIRGQGTNYGYTF

D: -
V: TRBV12-3/TRBV12-4
J: TRBJ1-2
size: -
DNA: TGTGCCAGCAGTTTGTGGGACTATGGCTACACCTTC
CDR3: CASSLWDYGYTF

D: TRBD2
V: TRBV19
J: TRBJ2-3
size: -
DNA: TGTGCCAGTAGTTTTCGGGGGGGTCAGACAGATACGCAGTATTTT
CDR3: CASSFRGGQTDTQYF

D: TRBD2
V: TRBV2
J: TRBJ2-7
size: few
DNA: TGTGCCAGCAGTCGGGAGGGGGGCGAGCAGTACTTC
CDR3: CASSREGGEQYF

D: -
V: TRBV7-8
J: TRBJ2-7
size: -
DNA: TGTGCCAGCAGCTTCACCGCTGGGGACGGCGAGCAGTACTTC
CDR3: CASSFTAGDGEQYF

D: -
V: TRBV5-6
J: TRBJ2-3
size: -
DNA: TGTGCCAGCAGCTTGGCCGTAGGGGTCACAGATACGCAGTATTTT
CDR3: CASSLAVGVTDTQYF

D: -
V: TRBV28
J: TRBJ1-4
size: -
DNA: TGTGCCAGCAGTTTTGAGAAACGAGGGCAAGAAAAACTGTTTTTT
CDR3: CASSFEKRGQEKLFF

D: -
V: TRBV3-1/TRBV3-2
J: TRBJ2-5
size: -
DNA: TGTGCCAGCAGCCAAATTAACTTCCAAGAGACCCAGTACTTC
CDR3: CASSQINFQETQYF

D: -
V: TRBV10-1
J: TRBJ2-3
size: -
DNA: TGCGCCACCAACACAGATACGCAGTATTTT
CDR3: CATNTDTQYF

D: -
V: TRBV18
J: TRBJ2-5
size: -
DNA: TGTGCCAGCTCACCACTACGGCACGAAGAGACCCAGTACTTC
CDR3: CASSPLRHEETQYF

D: TRBD2
V: TRBV18
J: TRBJ2-5
size: -
DNA: TGTGCCAGCTACAAAGCGGGGTTGGGAGAGACCCAGTACTTC
CDR3: CASYKAGLGETQYF

D: -
V: TRBV7-3
J: TRBJ2-3
size: -
DNA: TGTGCCAGCAGCAGGGAACTAGCAGATACGCAGTATTTT
CDR3: CASSRELADTQYF

D: -
V: TRBV30
J: TRBJ1-3
size: -
DNA: TGTGCCTGGAGTGTACCCAAAGTTGCTGGAAACACCATATATTTT
CDR3: CAWSVPKVAGNTIYF

D: TRBD2
V: TRBV7-3
J: TRBJ2-2
size: -
DNA: TGTGCCAGCAGCTTACTAGCGGGAGGGGAGACCGGGGAGCTGTTTTTT
CDR3: CASSLLAGGETGELFF

D: -
V: TRBV28
J: TRBJ2-7
size: -
DNA: TGTGCCATCAAACAGGGTTCCTCCTACGAGCAGTACTTC
CDR3: CAIKQGSSYEQYF

D: -
V: TRBV28
J: TRBJ1-4
size: -
DNA: TGTGCCAGCAGTCATTCAGGGGTTACTAATGAAAAACTGTTTTTT
CDR3: CASSHSGVTNEKLFF

D: -
V: TRBV6-5
J: TRBJ2-6
size: -
DNA: TGTGCCAGCAGCAGGGGGGTCCTTGGGGCCAACGTCCTGACTTTC
CDR3: CASSRGVLGANVLTF

D: TRBD1
V: TRBV4-3
J: TRBJ1-4
size: -
DNA: TGCGCCAGCAGCCCTGAGGGGGCAACAACTAATGAAAAACTGTTTTTT
CDR3: CASSPEGATTNEKLFF

D: -
V: TRBV7-8
J: TRBJ1-5
size: -
DNA: TGTGCCAGCAGCTTCTTAACGGCGGGACCCCATAGCAATCAGCCCCAGCATTTT
CDR3: CASSFLTAGPHSNQPQHF

D: TRBD2
V: TRBV2
J: TRBJ2-3
size: -
DNA: TGTGCCAGCATCGAGGGCGGGGGGGCCGGAGATACGCAGTATTTT
CDR3: CASIEGGGAGDTQYF

D: -
V: TRBV19
J: TRBJ1-1
size: -
DNA: TGTGCCAGTAGTATAGGGTCGGGATCGAACACTGAAGCTTTCTTT
CDR3: CASSIGSGSNTEAFF

D: -
V: TRBV6-1
J: TRBJ1-3
size: once
DNA: TGTGCCAGCAGTGAAGGGTTCTCTGGAAACACCATATATTTT
CDR3: CASSEGFSGNTIYF

D: -
V: TRBV14
J: TRBJ2-7
size: -
DNA: TGTGCCAGCAGCCAAGGCGCGCTAGGAGGCGAGCAGTACTTC
CDR3: CASSQGALGGEQYF

D: TRBD2
V: TRBV3-1/TRBV3-2
J: TRBJ2-3
size: -
DNA: TGTGCCAGCAGCCAAGGCCTCCCTAGCGGGCGGTCTGTCACAGATACGCAGTATTTT
CDR3: CASSQGLPSGRSVTDTQYF

D: -
V: TRBV10-1
J: TRBJ2-7
size: few
DNA: TGCGCCAGCAGGTTACAGGGAGCAGGCTACGAGCAGTACTTC
CDR3: CASRLQGAGYEQYF

D: TRBD2
V: TRBV14
J: TRBJ2-7
size: once
DNA: TGTGCCAGCAGCCCGACTAGCGGGGAGCCCTACGAGCAGTACTTC
CDR3: CASSPTSGEPYEQYF

D: TRBD1
V: TRBV11-1
J: TRBJ2-4
size: -
DNA: TGTGCCAGCAGAGAGGGGGCGGCCAAAAACATTCAGTACTTC
CDR3: CASREGAAKNIQYF

D: -
V: TRBV28
J: TRBJ1-3
size: -
DNA: TGTGCCAGCAGCCCCGTCTTCGTTTCGGACACCATATATTTT
CDR3: CASSPVFVSDTIYF

D: -
V: TRBV1
J: TRBJ2-1
size: -
DNA: TGCACCAGCAGCCAACCAATATTGGTATCGGGGGATGGATACAATGAGCAGTTCTTC
CDR3: CTSSQPILVSGDGYNEQFF

D: -
V: TRBV18
J: TRBJ1-2
size: -
DNA: TGTGCCAGCTCACCGGATGGACAGAGTTATGGCTACACCTTC
CDR3: CASSPDGQSYGYTF

D: -
V: TRBV6-5
J: TRBJ1-1
size: -
DNA: TGTGCCAGCAGCCCCGGGAGGGGGTTGGGTGAAGCTTTCTTT
CDR3: CASSPGRGLGEAFF

D: -
V: TRBV6-1
J: TRBJ2-5
size: -
DNA: TGTGCCAGCAGTAACCCTCCCGGGGGCCAGTACTTC
CDR3: CASSNPPGGQYF

D: -
V: TRBV7-8
J: TRBJ1-4
size: few
DNA: TGTGCCAGCAGCCTAGGTAGGGGGAGTGAAAAACTGTTTTTT
CDR3: CASSLGRGSEKLFF

D: TRBD2
V: TRBV2
J: TRBJ2-3
size: -
DNA: TGTGCCAGCCGGGGACTAGCGGGCCCAGATACGCAGTATTTT
CDR3: CASRGLAGPDTQYF

D: TRBD1
V: TRBV23-1
J: TRBJ1-5
size: -
DNA: TGCGCCAGCAGTCAAAGGGACAGAAGTTCACTAAATAGCAATCAGCCCCAGCATTTT
CDR3: CASSQRDRSSLNSNQPQHF

D: TRBD2
V: TRBV28
J: TRBJ2-7
size: -
DNA: TGTGCCAGCAGTTCTCACGAGCGGGGGTCCTACGAGCAGTACTTC
CDR3: CASSSHERGSYEQYF

D: -
V: TRBV7-2
J: TRBJ1-2
size: once
DNA: TGTGCCAGCAGCCGGACAGTCGCTGACTATGGCTACACCTTC
CDR3: CASSRTVADYGYTF

D: -
V: TRBV6-1
J: TRBJ1-4
size: -
DNA: TGTGCCAGCAGTGAATCAGTGACAGCAACTAATGAAAAACTGTTTTTT
CDR3: CASSESVTATNEKLFF

D: -
V: TRBV5-6
J: TRBJ2-2
size: -
DNA: TGTGCCAGCAGCTTAGGGGGTGTCGGGGAGCTGTTTTTT
CDR3: CASSLGGVGELFF

D: -
V: TRBV5-1
J: TRBJ1-3
size: -
DNA: TGCGCCAGCAGCTTGGCACAGGGTTTAGGCAACACCATATATTTT
CDR3: CASSLAQGLGNTIYF

D: TRBD1
V: TRBV5-1
J: TRBJ1-4
size: -
DNA: TGCGCCAGCAGCCTGTCGGGGACAGCTAATGAAAAACTGTTTTTT
CDR3: CASSLSGTANEKLFF

D: -
V: TRBV18
J: TRBJ2-6
size: -
DNA: TGTGCCAGCTCACATGCCGGGACCAGCCCCTCTGGGGCCAACGTCCTGACTTTC
CDR3: CASSHAGTSPSGANVLTF

D: -
V: TRBV29-1
J: TRBJ1-2
size: once
DNA: TGCAGCGTTAACGGACAGTGGAGCTATGGCTACACCTTC
CDR3: CSVNGQWSYGYTF

D: -
V: TRBV6-5
J: TRBJ1-5
size: -
DNA: TGTGCCAGCAGTTACACAATCAATCAGCCCCAGCATTTT
CDR3: CASSYTINQPQHF

D: TRBD2
V: TRBV27
J: TRBJ2-1
size: -
DNA: TGTGCCAGCAGTTTACCGGGAGGTAGGGTCCATGAGCAGTTCTTC
CDR3: CASSLPGGRVHEQFF

D: -
V: TRBV7-9
J: TRBJ2-5
size: few
DNA: TGTGCCAGCAACACAGGGACAGAGACCCAGTACTTC
CDR3: CASNTGTETQYF

D: -
V: TRBV13
J: TRBJ2-2
size: once
DNA: TGTGCCAGCAGCTTAGGGGACTCAAGCACCGGGGAGCTGTTTTTT
CDR3: CASSLGDSSTGELFF

D: -
V: TRBV12-3/TRBV12-4
J: TRBJ2-7
size: once
DNA: TGTGCCAGCAGTGCGGGGGCGGGGCAGTACTTC
CDR3: CASSAGAGQYF

D: -
V: TRBV11-2
J: TRBJ2-3
size: -
DNA: TGTGCCAGCAGCTTAGGGATGGGCCTCGACACAGATACGCAGTATTTT
CDR3: CASSLGMGLDTDTQYF